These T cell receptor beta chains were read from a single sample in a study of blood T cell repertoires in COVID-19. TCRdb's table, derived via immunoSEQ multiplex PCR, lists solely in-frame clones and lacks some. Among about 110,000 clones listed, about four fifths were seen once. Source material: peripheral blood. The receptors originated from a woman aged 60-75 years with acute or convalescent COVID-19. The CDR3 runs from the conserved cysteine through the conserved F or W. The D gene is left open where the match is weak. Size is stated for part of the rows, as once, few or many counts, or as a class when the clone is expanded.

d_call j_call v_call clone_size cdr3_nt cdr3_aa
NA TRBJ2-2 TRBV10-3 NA TGTGCCACCCAATACACCGCGAACACCGGGGAGCTGTTTTTT CATQYTANTGELFF
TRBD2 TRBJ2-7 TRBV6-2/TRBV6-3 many TGTGCCAGCAGTTACGCCACTAGCGGGGGGCTCGAGCAGTACTTC CASSYATSGGLEQYF
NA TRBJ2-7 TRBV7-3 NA TGTGCCAGCAGCTTAAGCGCAGGAAGCTCCTACGAGCAGTACTTC CASSLSAGSSYEQYF
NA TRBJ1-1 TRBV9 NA TGTGCCAGCAGCGTAGCCCCAACGGGGACTGAAGCTTTCTTT CASSVAPTGTEAFF
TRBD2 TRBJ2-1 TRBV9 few TGTGCCAGCAGCTCCCTAGCGGGGACCAATGAGCAGTTCTTC CASSSLAGTNEQFF
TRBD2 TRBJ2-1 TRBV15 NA TGTGCCACCAGCAGCGACAGTATAGCGGGGGGAAAACTCAATGAGCAGTTCTTC CATSSDSIAGGKLNEQFF
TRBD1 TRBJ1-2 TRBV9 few TGTGCCAGCAGCCGGATGGGGACAGACTATGGCTACACCTTC CASSRMGTDYGYTF
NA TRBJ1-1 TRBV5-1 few TGCGCCAGCAGCCTAGGGGTGGGAATTACTGAAGCTTTCTTT CASSLGVGITEAFF
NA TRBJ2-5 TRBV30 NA TGTGCCTGGAGCTTGGGACTCGCCGGGGAGACCCAGTACTTC CAWSLGLAGETQYF
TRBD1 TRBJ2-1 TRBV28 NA TGTGCCAGCAGGCCGTCCGGGACAGGGTACAATGAGCAGTTCTTC CASRPSGTGYNEQFF
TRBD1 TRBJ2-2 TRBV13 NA TGTGCCAGCAGAGAGAACCCGGGACAGGGGTCCGGGGAGCTGTTTTTT CASRENPGQGSGELFF
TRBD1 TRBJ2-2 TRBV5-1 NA TGCGCCAGCAGCTCGACAGGGGCGACCGGGGAGCTGTTTTTT CASSSTGATGELFF
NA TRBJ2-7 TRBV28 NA TGTGCCAGCAGGGGGGCAGGGTACGAGCAGTACTTC CASRGAGYEQYF